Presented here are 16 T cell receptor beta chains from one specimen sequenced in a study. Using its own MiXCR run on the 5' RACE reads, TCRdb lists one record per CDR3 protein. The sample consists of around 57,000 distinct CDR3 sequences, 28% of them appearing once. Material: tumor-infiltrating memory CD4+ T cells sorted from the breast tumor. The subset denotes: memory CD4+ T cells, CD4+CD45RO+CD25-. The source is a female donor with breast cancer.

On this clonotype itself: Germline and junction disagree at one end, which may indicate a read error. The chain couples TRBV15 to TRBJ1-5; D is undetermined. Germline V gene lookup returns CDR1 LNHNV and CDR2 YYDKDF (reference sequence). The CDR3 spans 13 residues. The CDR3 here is CVTSRGPNQPQHF. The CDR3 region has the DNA TGTGTCACCAGCAGAGGACCTAATCAGCCCCAGCATTTT. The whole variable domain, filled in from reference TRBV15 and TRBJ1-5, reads DAMVIQNPRYQVTQFGKPVTLSCSQTLNHNVMYWYQQKSSQAPKLLFHYYDKDFNNEADTPDNFQSRRPNTSFCFLDIRSPGLGDTAMYLCVTSRGPNQPQHFGDGTRLSIL.

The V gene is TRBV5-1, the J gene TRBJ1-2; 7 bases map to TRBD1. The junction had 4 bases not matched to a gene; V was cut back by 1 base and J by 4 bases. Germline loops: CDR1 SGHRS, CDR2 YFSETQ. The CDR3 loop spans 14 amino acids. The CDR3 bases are TGCGCCAGCAGCTTGTTCCGGGACAGCTATGGCTACACCTTC. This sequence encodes CASSLFRDSYGYTF.

The CDR3 coding sequence is TGTGCCACCAGTACCAGCGGGGGCTTCACCGGGGAGCTGTTTTTT. This sequence encodes CATSTSGGFTGELFF. The chain employs TRBV24-1 and TRBJ2-2, with 8 bases lining up with TRBD2. CDR1 and CDR2 (germline): KGHDR, SFDVKD. The J segment lost 4 bases and the V segment lost 6 bases, leaving 6 bases of the junction unmatched. The CDR3 contains 15 residues.

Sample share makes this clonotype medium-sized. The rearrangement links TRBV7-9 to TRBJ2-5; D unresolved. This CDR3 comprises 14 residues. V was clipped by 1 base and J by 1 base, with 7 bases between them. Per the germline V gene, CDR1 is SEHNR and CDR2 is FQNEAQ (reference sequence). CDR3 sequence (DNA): TGTGCCAGCAGCTTAGGGCAGGTCCAAGAGACCCAGTACTTC. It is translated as CASSLGQVQETQYF.

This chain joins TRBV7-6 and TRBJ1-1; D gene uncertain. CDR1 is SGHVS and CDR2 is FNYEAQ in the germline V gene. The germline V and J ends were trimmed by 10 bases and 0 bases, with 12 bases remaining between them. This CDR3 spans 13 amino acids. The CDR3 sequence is CATESQLNTEAFF. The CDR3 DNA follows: TGTGCCACAGAAAGTCAACTGAACACTGAAGCTTTCTTT.

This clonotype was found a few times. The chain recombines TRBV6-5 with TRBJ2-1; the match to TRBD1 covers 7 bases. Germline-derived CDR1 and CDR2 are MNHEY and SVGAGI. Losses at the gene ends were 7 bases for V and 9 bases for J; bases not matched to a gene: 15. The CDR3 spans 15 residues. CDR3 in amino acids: CASISLRDRRGEQFF. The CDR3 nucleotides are TGTGCCAGCATCAGCCTCCGGGACAGACGTGGTGAGCAGTTCTTC.

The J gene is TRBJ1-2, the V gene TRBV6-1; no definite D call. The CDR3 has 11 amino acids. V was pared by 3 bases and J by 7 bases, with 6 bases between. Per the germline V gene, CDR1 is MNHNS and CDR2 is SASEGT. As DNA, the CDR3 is TGTGCCAGCAGTGAGATATCTGGCTACACCTTC. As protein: CASSEISGYTF.

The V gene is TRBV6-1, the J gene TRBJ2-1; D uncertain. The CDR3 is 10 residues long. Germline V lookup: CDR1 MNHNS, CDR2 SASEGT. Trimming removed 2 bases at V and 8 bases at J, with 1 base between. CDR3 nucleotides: TGTGCCAGCAGTGAATATGAGCAGTTCTTC. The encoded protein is CASSEYEQFF.

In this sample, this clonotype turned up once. The CDR3 is CASSSPGAFQETQYF. As DNA, the CDR3 is TGTGCCAGCAGCTCCCCGGGGGCCTTTCAAGAGACCCAGTACTTC. The chain links TRBV7-9 to TRBJ2-5; the D gene could be TRBD1 or TRBD2 (6 bases each). Trimming took off 4 bases at V and 2 bases at J, with 14 bases between the two ends. Per the germline V gene, CDR1 is SEHNR and CDR2 is FQNEAQ (reference sequence). This CDR3 is 15 amino acids long.

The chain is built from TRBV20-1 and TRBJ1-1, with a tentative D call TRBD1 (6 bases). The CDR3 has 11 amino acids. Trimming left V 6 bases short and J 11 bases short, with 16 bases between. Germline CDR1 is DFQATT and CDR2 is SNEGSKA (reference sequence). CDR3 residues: CSALVRTAAFF. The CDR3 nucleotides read TGCAGTGCACTGGTACGGACAGCGGCTTTCTTT.

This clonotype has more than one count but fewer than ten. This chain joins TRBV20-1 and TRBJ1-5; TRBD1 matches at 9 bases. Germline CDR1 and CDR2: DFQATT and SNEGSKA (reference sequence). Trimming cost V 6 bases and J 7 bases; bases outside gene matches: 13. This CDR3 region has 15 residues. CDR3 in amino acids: CSAGNGQGIVQPQHF. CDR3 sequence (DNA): TGCAGTGCGGGGAATGGACAGGGGATAGTACAGCCCCAGCATTTT.

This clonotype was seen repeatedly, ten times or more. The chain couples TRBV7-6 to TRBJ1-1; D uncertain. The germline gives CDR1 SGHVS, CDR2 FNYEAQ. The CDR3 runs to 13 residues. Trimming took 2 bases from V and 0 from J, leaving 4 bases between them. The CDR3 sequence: CASSLQVNTEAFF. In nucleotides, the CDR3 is TGTGCCAGCAGCTTACAGGTGAACACTGAAGCTTTCTTT. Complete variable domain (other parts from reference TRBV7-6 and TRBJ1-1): GAGVSQSPRYKVTKRGQDVALRCDPISGHVSLYWYRQALGQGPEFLTYFNYEAQQDKSGLPNDRFSAERPEGSISTLTIQRTEQRDSAMYRCASSLQVNTEAFFGQGTRLTVV.

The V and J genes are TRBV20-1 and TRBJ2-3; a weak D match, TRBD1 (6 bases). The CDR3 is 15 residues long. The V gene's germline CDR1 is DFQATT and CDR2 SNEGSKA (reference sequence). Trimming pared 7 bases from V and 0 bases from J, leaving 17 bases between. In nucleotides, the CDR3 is TGCAGTGGGGAGAGGGACACACTTAGCACAGATACGCAGTATTTT. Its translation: CSGERDTLSTDTQYF.

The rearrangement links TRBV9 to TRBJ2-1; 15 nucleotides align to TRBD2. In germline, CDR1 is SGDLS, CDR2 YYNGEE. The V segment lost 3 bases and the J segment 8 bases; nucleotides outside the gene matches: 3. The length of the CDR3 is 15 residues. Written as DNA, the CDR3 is TGTGCCAGCAGCGAAGGGACTAGCGGGAGGTATGAGCAGTTCTTC. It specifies CASSEGTSGRYEQFF.

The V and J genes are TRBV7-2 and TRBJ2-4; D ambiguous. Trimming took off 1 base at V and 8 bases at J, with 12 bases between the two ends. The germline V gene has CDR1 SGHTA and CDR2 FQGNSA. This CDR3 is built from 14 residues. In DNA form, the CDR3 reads TGTGCCAGCAGCTTAGGAGGACGATACGACATTCAGTACTTC. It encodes CASSLGGRYDIQYF.

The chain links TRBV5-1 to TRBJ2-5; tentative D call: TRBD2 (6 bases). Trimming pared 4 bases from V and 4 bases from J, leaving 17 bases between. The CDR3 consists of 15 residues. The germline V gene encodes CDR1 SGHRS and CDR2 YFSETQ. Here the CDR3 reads CASSPQGTGAETQYF. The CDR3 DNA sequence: TGCGCCAGCAGCCCTCAAGGTACGGGAGCAGAGACCCAGTACTTC.